The source of this T cell receptor beta chain is a study of T cell responses to AZD1222 COVID-19 vaccine. The study, taken as a whole, reports: There were vaccine-associated CD4 TCRs across spike, dominant at 160-218 and 743-854. Donors in the cohort were predominantly white British and more often female, and clonal diversity was possibly underestimated.

Details on this clone: Its antigen is as yet unknown.

The data were produced by immunoSEQ multiplex PCR, yet TCRdb's version contains in-frame clones alone and is incomplete. The sample includes some 42,000 clones, approximately 88% of them seen just once. The CDR3 runs to 18 residues. Germline trimming cut 4 bases from V and 0 bases from J; bases unmatched to any gene: 11. Germline V gene data show CDR1 as KGHSH and CDR2 as LQKENI. The sequencing used peripheral blood, collected 28 days after the second AZD1222 dose. The chain employs TRBV18 and TRBJ1-3; 8 bases map to TRBD1. The clonotype comes from an adult who received the AZD1222 COVID-19 vaccine. In DNA form, the CDR3 reads TGTGCCAGCTCACTCAGGACAGGGATGTCGCCCTCTGGAAACACCATATATTTT. Amino acid sequence: CASSLRTGMSPSGNTIYF. Together with reference TRBV18 and TRBJ1-3, the CDR3 gives the full variable domain: NAGVMQNPRHLVRRRGQEARLRCSPMKGHSHVYWYRQLPEEGLKFMVYLQKENIIDESGMPKERFSAEFPKEGPSILRIQQVVRGDSAAYFCASSLRTGMSPSGNTIYFGEGSWLTVV.